The rows below give T cell receptor beta chains drawn from one sample of a study of beta chain features in type 1 diabetes. TCRdb's table, derived via immunoSEQ multiplex PCR, lists solely in-frame clones and lacks some. This sample yields approximately 600,000 clones, of which under 15% are seen a single time; more than 0.095% belongs to the top ten. Sequences were obtained from naive CD4+ T cells from blood. These TCRs come from a man aged 25-45 years with type 1 diabetes. Both conserved end residues are part of each CDR3. The D gene is left open where the match is weak. The size field is filled for only some rows; it gives once, few, many or a size class.

TRBD1	few	TRBJ2-2	TRBV14	15	TGTGCCAGCAGCCCCGCCGGGACAGTGACCGGGGAGCTGTTTTTT	CASSPAGTVTGELFF
-	few	TRBJ1-2	TRBV18	14	TGTGCCAGCTCACCACCGTCAGCCAACTATGGCTACACCTTC	CASSPPSANYGYTF
TRBD1	-	TRBJ2-7	TRBV18	13	TGTGCCAGCTCCCGGGACAGGAGCTACGAGCAGTACTTC	CASSRDRSYEQYF
-	-	TRBJ2-2	TRBV18	14	TGTGCCAGCTCACCCAATCAGAACACCGGGGAGCTGTTTTTT	CASSPNQNTGELFF
-	-	TRBJ2-3	TRBV7-8	16	TGTGCCAGCAGCTCCGTAGGGGCCTTCGGGTCAGATACGCAGTATTTT	CASSSVGAFGSDTQYF
TRBD1	-	TRBJ2-7	TRBV28	15	TGTGCCAGCAGTTTCTCCGGGACAGGGGGGCACGAGCAGTACTTC	CASSFSGTGGHEQYF
-	few	TRBJ2-7	TRBV6-6	12	TGTGCCAGCAGTTACTCCCGGGCCGAGCAGTACTTC	CASSYSRAEQYF
-	-	TRBJ2-1	TRBV2	13	TGTGCCAGCAGGCGGGGACCCACTGGAGAGCAGTTCTTC	CASRRGPTGEQFF
-	few	TRBJ2-3	TRBV12-5	14	TGTGCTAGTCGGAAGGGGACCACCACAGATACGCAGTATTTT	CASRKGTTTDTQYF
-	few	TRBJ2-7	TRBV27	15	TGTGCCAGCAGTTTATCGTCCCCCAGCTCCTACGAGCAGTACTTC	CASSLSSPSSYEQYF
TRBD1	-	TRBJ1-6	TRBV5-1	15	TGCGCCAGCAGCTGGGGGACAGGGGAGAATTCACCCCTCCACTTT	CASSWGTGENSPLHF
-	few	TRBJ2-2	TRBV10-3	16	TGTGCCATCAGTGGCGGGGCAGCGCTGAACACCGGGGAGCTGTTTTTT	CAISGGAALNTGELFF
-	once	TRBJ1-6	TRBV28	16	TGTGCCAGCAGTGACCCCCAGGGGACCCTTAATTCACCCCTCCACTTT	CASSDPQGTLNSPLHF
-	-	TRBJ2-3	TRBV10-3	14	TGTGCCATCAGTGGTGGCTCTAGCACAGATACGCAGTATTTT	CAISGGSSTDTQYF
TRBD1	once	TRBJ2-3	TRBV7-2	15	TGTGCCAGCAGCTTCTACAGGGGAAGAGCAGATACGCAGTATTTT	CASSFYRGRADTQYF
-	-	TRBJ1-1	TRBV29-1	17	TGCAGCGTCCTCCCAGTCGACGGCCTCCCCATGAACACTGAAGCTTTCTTT	CSVLPVDGLPMNTEAFF
-	-	TRBJ2-6	TRBV4-3	16	TGCGCCAGCAGCCAAGAATCAAGCTCTGGGGCCAACGTCCTGACTTTC	CASSQESSSGANVLTF
TRBD2	few	TRBJ2-7	TRBV28	14	TGTGCCAGCAGTTTGGGAGGGGATGGCTACGAGCAGTACTTC	CASSLGGDGYEQYF
TRBD1	few	TRBJ2-1	TRBV5-1	15	TGCGCCAGCAGCTTAATGACAGGGCTAAACAATGAGCAGTTCTTC	CASSLMTGLNNEQFF
-	few	TRBJ2-5	TRBV25-1	15	TGTGCCAGCAGTGAAATTGGGCGGAATCAAGAGACCCAGTACTTC	CASSEIGRNQETQYF
TRBD1	-	TRBJ2-5	TRBV2	16	TGTGCCAGCAGTGCTCTTCTGGGACAGGGGCAAGAGACCCAGTACTTC	CASSALLGQGQETQYF
TRBD1	-	TRBJ2-1	TRBV4-2	15	TGTGCCAGCAGCAGAGAACAGGGGGCCGAAATTGAGCAGTTCTTC	CASSREQGAEIEQFF